This is a list of T cell receptor beta chains from one sample in a study of T cell changes during pregnancy in multiple sclerosis. Assay used: immunoSEQ multiplex PCR; TCRdb lists only in-frame clones, some missing. The sample includes 25,000 to 35,000 clones, around nine tenths of them seen just once. The specimen was CD8+ T cells from peripheral blood mononuclear cells, collected in the first trimester of pregnancy. These receptors were collected from a female donor with multiple sclerosis, enrolled in a pregnancy study. The CDR3 runs from the conserved cysteine through the conserved F or W. The D gene is left open where the match is weak. Clone size is given for some rows only: seen once, a few or many times, or a class if the clone is expanded.

size	D	V	J	CDR3	DNA
.	.	TRBV5-5	TRBJ2-1	CASSSTTRPYNEQFF	TGTGCCAGCAGTTCTACTACCCGCCCCTACAATGAGCAGTTCTTC
few	.	TRBV18	TRBJ1-2	CASSPAGVLDGYTF	TGTGCCAGCTCACCGGCAGGGGTCCTGGATGGCTACACCTTC
few	TRBD1	TRBV6-5	TRBJ1-1	CASSLGQLNTEAFF	TGTGCCAGCAGCCTGGGACAGCTGAACACTGAAGCTTTCTTT
.	.	TRBV5-4	TRBJ2-7	CASSDRGLYEQYF	TGTGCCAGCAGTGACAGGGGACTATACGAGCAGTACTTC
.	.	TRBV7-9	TRBJ1-2	CASSLSDGYTF	TGTGCCAGCAGCTTATCAGATGGCTACACCTTC
.	.	TRBV4-1	TRBJ2-7	CASSQDPGVGTYEQYF	TGCGCCAGCAGCCAAGACCCAGGGGTTGGGACCTACGAGCAGTACTTC
.	TRBD2	TRBV27	TRBJ2-5	CASSLLSGRAQETQYF	TGTGCCAGCAGTCTCCTAAGCGGGAGGGCCCAAGAGACCCAGTACTTC
.	.	TRBV28	TRBJ1-1	CASIFETENMNTEAFF	TGTGCCAGCATTTTTGAGACAGAAAACATGAACACTGAAGCTTTCTTT
.	.	TRBV2	TRBJ1-5	CASRVGVQPQHF	TGTGCCAGCAGAGTGGGCGTTCAGCCCCAGCATTTT
.	TRBD1	TRBV19	TRBJ2-7	CASSPRDRRNYEQYF	TGTGCCAGTAGTCCCCGGGACAGACGAAACTACGAGCAGTACTTC
.	.	TRBV5-1	TRBJ2-1	CASSLAGEVSSYNEQFF	TGCGCCAGCAGCTTGGCGGGGGAGGTGAGCTCCTACAATGAGCAGTTCTTC
.	.	TRBV11-2	TRBJ2-3	CASSFSDTQYF	TGTGCCAGCAGCTTCTCCGATACGCAGTATTTT
.	TRBD2	TRBV7-3	TRBJ2-1	CASSPTSGGLDEQFF	TGTGCCAGCAGCCCTACTAGCGGGGGATTGGATGAGCAGTTCTTC
.	TRBD2	TRBV10-2	TRBJ2-1	CASSWGSGRWDEQFF	TGCGCCAGTTCGTGGGGTAGCGGGAGGTGGGATGAGCAGTTCTTC
.	TRBD1	TRBV5-6	TRBJ2-7	CASSPTGDTYEQYF	TGTGCCAGCAGCCCGACAGGGGATACCTACGAGCAGTACTTC
.	TRBD2	TRBV10-3	TRBJ2-1	CAIRRGSSGDSYNEQFF	TGTGCCATCAGGAGGGGCTCTAGCGGGGACTCCTACAATGAGCAGTTCTTC
once	.	TRBV7-3	TRBJ2-3	CASSSGGSTDTQYF	TGTGCCAGCAGCTCTGGGGGGAGCACAGATACGCAGTATTTT
.	TRBD2	TRBV4-3	TRBJ2-3	CASSQGPAGYTDTQYF	TGCGCCAGCAGCCAAGGTCCAGCGGGATACACAGATACGCAGTATTTT
.	TRBD1	TRBV6-1	TRBJ1-5	CASSEVVGQGNQPQHF	TGTGCCAGCAGTGAAGTCGTGGGACAGGGCAATCAGCCCCAGCATTTT
.	.	TRBV19	TRBJ1-1	CASSWDTVTEAFF	TGTGCCAGTAGTTGGGACACAGTCACTGAAGCTTTCTTT
.	TRBD1	TRBV7-9	TRBJ2-1	CASSSPQGDEQFF	TGTGCCAGCAGTTCCCCTCAGGGGGATGAGCAGTTCTTC
.	.	TRBV6-6	TRBJ2-7	CASSYTGREQYF	TGTGCCAGCAGTTACACAGGTCGCGAGCAGTACTTC
.	TRBD2	TRBV7-2	TRBJ2-1	CASSLTSGDYNEQFF	TGTGCCAGCAGCCTGACTAGCGGGGATTACAATGAGCAGTTCTTC
.	TRBD1	TRBV6-5	TRBJ2-7	CATAHGQGSLEQYF	TGTGCCACCGCTCATGGACAGGGGAGTCTGGAGCAGTACTTC
.	.	TRBV29-1	TRBJ2-7	CSVTPDGSYEQYF	TGCAGCGTGACCCCCGACGGGAGTTACGAGCAGTACTTC
.	.	TRBV7-7	TRBJ2-7	CASSPGGGSEQYF	TGTGCTAGTTCCCCCGGAGGAGGGAGCGAGCAGTACTTC